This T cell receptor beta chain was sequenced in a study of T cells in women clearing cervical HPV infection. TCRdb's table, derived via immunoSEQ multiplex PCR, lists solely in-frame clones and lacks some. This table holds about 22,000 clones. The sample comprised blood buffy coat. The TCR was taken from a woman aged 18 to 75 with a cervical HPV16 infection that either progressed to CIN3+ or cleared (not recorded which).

The sequenced CDR3 bases are TGCGCCAGCAGCCCCCGACAGGGAGAGCGGGACTATGGC. It encodes CASSPRQGERDYG. The entire CDR3 protein reads CASSPRQGERDYGYTF. The chain uses TRBV5-1 and TRBJ1-2; 7 nucleotides match TRBD1. The read is 3 residues too short to cover the CDR3 end, so that end is filled in from the germline J gene. The J segment lost 3 bases and the V segment lost 4 bases, leaving 12 bases of the junction unmatched. Germline V gives CDR1 SGHRS, CDR2 YFSETQ. The CDR3 totals 16 residues.